The 10 T cell receptor beta chains below come from one sample, sequenced in a study of identical twins. One entry per CDR3 protein results from TCRdb running MiXCR on the 5' RACE reads. The sample shows around 570,000 distinct CDR3 sequences, more than 9% of them seen only once. These data were also filed under a second study, of yellow fever vaccine responses in identical twins.

The sequencing input was PBMCs. The receptor set was obtained from a woman aged 18-35 years in good health.

For the CDR3, the DNA is TGTGCCAGCAGTACCGCACCATTCCGGGGCCCAGGAGAGACCCAGTACTTC. Amino acids: CASSTAPFRGPGETQYF. The chain uses TRBV28 and TRBJ2-5; TRBD1 or TRBD2 may be the D gene (5 bases each). The germline V gene encodes CDR1 MDHEN and CDR2 SYDVKM. CDR3 length: 17 residues. The V end lost 5 bases, the J end lost 4 bases, and 23 bases lay between the germline ends.

V usage is TRBV7-9 and J usage is TRBJ2-7; D gene uncertain. V was clipped by 6 bases and J by 5 bases, with 20 bases between them. The germline V gene encodes CDR1 SEHNR and CDR2 FQNEAQ (reference sequence). The CDR3 is 15 residues long. CDR3 nucleotides: TGTGCCAGCAGTTCTACCCCCTACCTGTCGGACGAGCAGTACTTC. Translated, it gives CASSSTPYLSDEQYF.

V and J are TRBV3-1 and TRBJ2-2, with 11 bases identical to TRBD2. The trim removed 8 bases at V and 6 bases at J, leaving 8 bases unmatched. From germline, CDR1 is LGHDT and CDR2 YNNKEL (reference sequence). This CDR3 spans 15 amino acids. The CDR3 coding sequence is TGTGCCAGCCGCAATAGCGGGGGGGCTGCCGGGGAGCTGTTTTTT. As protein: CASRNSGGAAGELFF.

The chain carries TRBV5-1 and TRBJ2-5; D remains unclear. This CDR3 spans 14 amino acids. Per the germline V gene, CDR1 is SGHRS and CDR2 is YFSETQ. V was trimmed by 4 bases and J by 6 bases, leaving 16 bases between them. CDR3: CASSPEDLGKTQYF. The CDR3 nucleotides read TGCGCCAGCAGCCCCGAGGACCTCGGAAAGACCCAGTACTTC.

The chain carries TRBV11-2 and TRBJ2-3, with D unresolved. The CDR3 has 16 residues. Germline-derived CDR1 and CDR2 are SGHAT and FQNNGV. V was cut by 5 bases and J by 0 bases, with 15 bases left in between. The CDR3 region has the DNA TGTGCCAGCAGCCCCACCCCGGCAGGAAGCACAGATACGCAGTATTTT. Protein: CASSPTPAGSTDTQYF.

A word on this clonotype: Relative to the germline gene, one junction end is altered; a read error may explain this. The chain combines TRBV5-1 with TRBJ1-6; perhaps TRBD1 as D (6 bases). Germline V lookup: CDR1 SGHRS, CDR2 YFSETQ. The CDR3 sequence is 15 residues long. For the CDR3, the DNA is TGCGCCAGCAGTTTGGGGGGGCAGGCCCATTCACCCCTCCACTTT. Amino acid sequence: CASSLGGQAHSPLHF.

This clonotype showed up just a few times. The chain links TRBV27 to TRBJ1-2; 7 bases match TRBD1. Germline V gene sequence: CDR1 MNHEY, CDR2 SMNVEV (reference sequence). The CDR3 is made up of 15 amino acids. The trim removed 7 bases at V and 2 bases at J, leaving 10 bases unmatched. The CDR3 nucleotides read TGTGCCAGCACCGATACGACAGGGAGGAACTATGGCTACACCTTC. Translation: CASTDTTGRNYGYTF.

This clonotype was seen repeatedly, ten times or more. V gene TRBV10-3 combines with J gene TRBJ1-5; 10 bases map to TRBD1. Germline trimming cut 5 bases from V and 6 bases from J; bases unmatched to any gene: 7. In germline, CDR1 is ENHRY, CDR2 SYGVKD. CDR3 size: 15 residues. The CDR3 DNA is TGTGCCATCAGTCCCGGGACAGGGGTTGGTCAGCCCCAGCATTTT. The encoded protein is CAISPGTGVGQPQHF.

This clonotype occurred a few times. Here the CDR3 reads CASSEQGLAGISVTGELFF. The CDR3 DNA reads TGTGCCAGCAGCGAACAGGGACTAGCGGGGATCAGTGTGACCGGGGAGCTGTTTTTT. The J gene is TRBJ2-2, the V gene TRBV11-2; 13 bases are shared with TRBD2. Germline V gene sequence: CDR1 SGHAT, CDR2 FQNNGV. The CDR3 contains 19 residues. Losses at the gene ends were 5 bases for V and 5 bases for J; bases not matched to a gene: 14.

This clonotype was detected a few times. The chain employs TRBV14 and TRBJ1-6; no firm D call. This CDR3 has 14 residues. Germline-derived CDR1 and CDR2 are SGHDN and FVKESK. V was clipped by 6 bases and J by 10 bases, with 16 bases between them. The CDR3 nucleotides are TGTGCCAGCAGAGCCGGCAGTAAAAACTCACCCCTCCACTTT. Protein product: CASRAGSKNSPLHF.